This T cell receptor beta chain was sequenced in a study of blood T cell repertoires in COVID-19 (dated by TCRdb to 2019 to 2021). Some background on the complete study: Samples from collaborators originated in the United States, Italy and Spain and spanned both the acute and convalescent phases of COVID-19. The material from the prospective study consisted of cDNA or gDNA derived from T cells, B-cell-depleted T cells, or PBMCs. The dataset comprised deeply sampled blood TCRbeta repertoires from subjects exposed to, actively infected with, or recovered from COVID-19. The repertoires were released in a freely available public database meant as a resource for research on the immune response to SARS-CoV-2. The samples were drawn from the first 160 participants of the ongoing ImmuneRACE study and from 950 to 1,500 subjects provided by 6 global collaborators. The sample metadata nearly always contained a de-identified subject ID, COVID-19 status, age in years and sex. Where available, HLA class I and class II types were taken from metadata supplied by the sample provider and were not determined by assay-based typing. General study outcomes and caveats: Clinical and demographic metadata were provided uncurated, with the amount varying by source and participant.

Participants in the prospective study were enrolled through a virtual design, were aged roughly 18 to 100 years, and lived in approximately 25 United States geographic areas. In the prospective study, cohorts were assigned on the basis of participant-reported clinical history obtained from a screening survey and a study questionnaire. In the prospective study, whole blood, serum and a nasopharyngeal or oropharyngeal swab were collected from each participant by mobile phlebotomists. Prospective study participants could optionally give additional blood draws and questionnaires over a roughly 2-month period. Prospective study blood samples were shipped either frozen or at room temperature before DNA extraction. A remark on this clone: Its antigen is not yet known. It has no much larger one-base neighbor in the sample; base qualities were not kept.

The immunoSEQ Assay, a bias-controlled multiplex PCR, was used to amplify TCRbeta CDR3 regions from genomic DNA. The paper's processing steps were these. The number of nucleated cells in each sample was estimated by amplification of reference gene primers within the assay. To quantify the absolute abundance of each unique TCRbeta CDR3 rearrangement, sequence reads were collapsed and filtered. For each sample, productive Simpson clonality was calculated by taking the square root of Simpson's diversity index across productive rearrangements. Drawn from immuneACCESS, this table holds only the in-frame rearrangements with V and J called that TCRdb kept. Clones are partly lost; checked studies trace under half to an unresolved V gene and leave the rest unexplained. The D gene and trimming were derived from the DNA, and the V and J assignments and clone size from that table. This sample has under 500,000 clones in its table, and 70% to 90% of those were observed once. Just under 2% of the sample comes from the top ten.

The CDR1 and CDR2 encoded by the germline V gene (reference sequence) are SEHNR and FQNEAQ. The CDR3 runs 13 amino acids, cysteine and phenylalanine included. The kept DNA is CDR3 alone, 39 bases in frame from the first base. This receptor chain uses TRBV7-9 and TRBJ2-7, and TRBD1 aligns with 7 junction nucleotides. The sequenced material came from PBMCs or T cells enriched from blood (not recorded which). This receptor was identified in a woman under 30 with acute COVID-19. The nucleotides read TGTGCTGCAGCAGACAGGGACGAGGGCGAGCAGTACTTC. This encodes CAAADRDEGEQYF.